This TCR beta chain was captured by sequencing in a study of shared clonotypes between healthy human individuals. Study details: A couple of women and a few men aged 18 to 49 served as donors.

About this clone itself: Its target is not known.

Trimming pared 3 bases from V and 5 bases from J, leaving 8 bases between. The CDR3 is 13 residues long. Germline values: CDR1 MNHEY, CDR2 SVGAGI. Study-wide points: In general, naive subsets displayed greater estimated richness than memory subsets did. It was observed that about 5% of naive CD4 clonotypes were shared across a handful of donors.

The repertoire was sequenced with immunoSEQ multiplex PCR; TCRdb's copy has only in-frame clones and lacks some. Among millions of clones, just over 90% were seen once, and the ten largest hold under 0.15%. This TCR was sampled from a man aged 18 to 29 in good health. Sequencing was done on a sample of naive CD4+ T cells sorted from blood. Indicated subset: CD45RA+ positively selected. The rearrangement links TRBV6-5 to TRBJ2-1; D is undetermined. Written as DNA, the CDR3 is TGTGCCAGCAGTTATTCGAAAAACAATGAGCAGTTCTTC. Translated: CASSYSKNNEQFF.